This paragraph reports one T cell receptor beta chain. It lacks a known antigen. Base qualities are not recorded, but no much larger clone differs from it by a single base. The data were obtained in a study of response to subunit inactivated influenza vaccine (dated by TCRdb to 2016 to 2019). Regarding the research as a whole: Deep quantitative profiling of the T cell receptor repertoire was used in the study to follow responses to a trivalent subunit inactivated influenza vaccine.

The method behind the library was RT-PCR. The run used an Illumina HiSeq 2500. The public reads were quality trimmed at Q25 with fastp and then assembled into clones with MiXCR by TCRdb, keeping productive beta chains. Identical CDR3 protein sequences are pooled into one entry, listed with their most common genes and DNA. Recorded for this sample are a few hundred thousand distinct CDR3 sequences; approximately 10% of them occurred a single time. The ten most abundant clones make up approximately 11% of the sample. The germline V gene provides CDR1 KGHDR and CDR2 SFDVKD. V and J are trimmed by 8 bases and 5 bases, and the gene matches miss 12 bases of the junction. The CDR3, from cysteine to phenylalanine, totals 17 residues. This entry keeps only the CDR3 DNA: 51 bases, framed from base 1. Broad study findings and their caveats: It was suggested by the authors that each seasonal influenza vaccination may recruit only a limited number of new T cells.

This same sample was also part of a study on T cells expressing NK-cell markers. The second study also describes: TCR beta cDNA libraries were made by 5'RACE template switching that added a universal primer site and unique molecular identifiers. Fewer than ten donors provided sorted CD3+CD56+NKG2C+, CD3+CD56+NKG2C- and CD3+CD56-NKG2C+ T-cell subsets, whose TCR beta-chain repertoires were profiled. Among the eight sequenced donors, only one was HCMV-seronegative, while the other seven were HCMV-seropositive. To restrict sorting to alphabetaTCR-expressing T cells, an anti-gammadeltaTCR antibody was added in several experiments. In six donors, the dominant CD3+CD56+NKG2C+ clonotypes ranked among the top 10 CD8+ clonotypes, making up roughly 1.0-7.0% of CD8+ T cells. Those dominant clonotypes were again the most abundant among CD3+CD56-NKG2C+ cells in a handful of donors, at roughly 25-65%. It remained unclear whether the expanded NKG2C-expressing T cell clones were specific for HCMV antigens. The study sequenced eight donors, all healthy volunteers chosen at random: three men and five women. HCMV-specific IgG was detected in serum with a commercial ELISA kit to determine HCMV serostatus. Peripheral blood mononuclear cells were isolated from blood by Ficoll density gradient centrifugation. For six donors, unsorted PBMC were also used to sequence bulk peripheral blood T-cell repertoires. cDNA synthesis was primed from the TCR beta constant segment and was followed by two successive PCR amplification steps. The libraries were sequenced on Illumina HiSeq 2000/2500, MiSeq or NextSeq, producing 2 x 150 bp reads. Reads were demultiplexed and grouped by UMI with MIGEC, and clonotypes were assembled and quantified with MiTCR. Only TCR cDNA sequences supported by at least two reads were kept to exclude erroneous sequences. Downstream repertoire analysis used the tcR package, and clonotypes were matched across fractions by CDR3 nucleotide sequence plus V segment. VDJmatch was used to annotate antigen specificity against VDJdb, with one amino acid substitution in CDR3 allowed.

This material consisted of PBMCs from blood, taken on the day of vaccination. This chain is built from TRBV24-1 and TRBJ2-2, and 11 bases in between align with TRBD1. This clonotype originated in a man aged 45 to 65 who received an inactivated influenza vaccine. Donor details come from another sample of the same person, matched by shared clones. The DNA reads as follows: TGTGCCACCACTCAACCTCCCGGGACAGGGGGAACCGGGGAGCTGTTTTTT. This sequence encodes CATTQPPGTGGTGELFF.